These 19 T cell receptor beta chains came from one sample sequenced in a study of T cells after yellow fever vaccination. TCRdb reprocessed the 5' RACE reads with MiXCR, giving one entry per CDR3 protein. The table lists approximately 70,000 distinct CDR3 sequences, about 6% of them singletons. Sequencing used CD8+ T cells sorted from PBMCs, obtained around 45 days after the first yellow fever vaccination. The receptors shown here come from a young man who received the YFV17D yellow fever vaccine.

This clonotype was detected ten times or more. The rearrangement uses TRBV6-6 and TRBJ2-2, with 7 bases fitting TRBD2. Germline V gene lookup returns CDR1 MNHNY and CDR2 SVGAGI (reference sequence). CDR3 size: 13 residues. V trimming: 8 bases; J trimming: 3 bases; junction bases outside the gene matches: 3. In nucleotides, the CDR3 is TGTGCCAGCGGGGAGGGCGACACCGGGGAGCTGTTTTTT. Encoded protein: CASGEGDTGELFF.

This clonotype was detected ten times or more. This chain joins TRBV12-3 or TRBV12-4 and TRBJ1-1; D call uncertain. The V and J ends lost 5 bases and 1 base respectively, with 11 bases between them. This CDR3 is built from 14 residues. The CDR3 DNA is TGTGCCAGCAGTCCTTCCGGGAGGAACACTGAAGCTTTCTTT. Its protein is CASSPSGRNTEAFF.

The sample holds many counts of this clonotype. V is TRBV27 and J is TRBJ2-7, with D perhaps TRBD2 (5 bases). The CDR3 length is 12 residues. Trimming left V 8 bases short and J 3 bases short, with 11 bases between. Germline-derived CDR1 and CDR2 are MNHEY and SMNVEV (reference sequence). CDR3 sequence (DNA): TGTGCCAGCGTCGGGGAAGTCTACGAGCAGTACTTC. This codes for CASVGEVYEQYF.

This clonotype was recorded at least ten times. The chain couples TRBV12-3 or TRBV12-4 to TRBJ2-5; D possibly corresponds to TRBD2 (5 bases). V was clipped by 7 bases and J by 7 bases, with 16 bases between them. CDR3 length: 13 residues. This CDR3 is CASTGPPGMTQYF. The CDR3 region has the DNA TGTGCCAGCACCGGACCCCCGGGGATGACCCAGTACTTC.

This clonotype was seen at least ten times. The chain employs TRBV3-1 and TRBJ2-1; the match to TRBD2 covers 10 bases. Germline V lookup: CDR1 LGHDT, CDR2 YNNKEL (reference sequence). This CDR3 region has 19 residues. The V segment lost 2 bases and the J segment 1 base; nucleotides outside the gene matches: 11. The chain's CDR3 is CASSQHRSGGASSYNEQFF. CDR3 bases: TGTGCCAGCAGCCAACACCGAAGCGGGGGGGCCAGTTCCTACAATGAGCAGTTCTTC.

The CDR3 sequence is CASTLVTDTQYF. For the CDR3, the DNA is TGTGCCAGCACTTTAGTCACAGATACGCAGTATTTT. V gene TRBV5-4 combines with J gene TRBJ2-3, with D hard to call. The CDR3 contains 12 residues. Germline CDR1 SGHNT, CDR2 YYREEE (reference sequence). The V and J ends lost 6 bases and 2 bases respectively, with 7 bases between them.

This clonotype was recorded many times. The chain joins TRBV7-8 to TRBJ2-7; unclear D gene. Germline-derived CDR1 and CDR2 are SGHVS and FQNEAQ. The CDR3 is 13 residues long. The ends were cut back, 2 bases at V and 4 bases at J, with 9 bases in the middle. This CDR3 is CASSLPDLYEQYF. The CDR3 DNA reads as TGTGCCAGCAGCTTACCTGACCTGTACGAGCAGTACTTC.

The rearrangement joins TRBV9 to TRBJ2-2; 7 bases agree with TRBD1. J lost 2 bases, V lost 3 bases, and 7 bases had no gene match. Germline V gives CDR1 SGDLS, CDR2 YYNGEE. The CDR3 is 16 residues long. The CDR3 here is CASSAENRGNTGELFF. CDR3 bases: TGTGCCAGCAGCGCCGAAAACAGGGGAAACACCGGGGAGCTGTTTTTT.

This clonotype was counted between two and nine times. The J gene is TRBJ2-3, the V gene TRBV4-1; D gene unclear. Per the germline V gene, CDR1 is MGHRA and CDR2 is YSYEKL. Between the trimmed V and J ends, which lost 0 bases and 1 base, there was a span of 8 bases. This CDR3 spans 15 amino acids. This CDR3 reads CASSQDGLRTDTQYF. The CDR3 coding sequence is TGCGCCAGCAGCCAAGATGGGCTACGCACAGATACGCAGTATTTT.

This clonotype was counted many times. The chain carries TRBV6-4 and TRBJ2-6, with a possible D match to TRBD2 (6 bases). CDR3 length equals 16 residues. Trimming left V 2 bases short and J 1 base short, with 9 bases between. The germline CDR1 and CDR2 sequences are MRHNA and SNTAGT. The CDR3 coding sequence is TGTGCCAGCAGTGACGTGGGGGGATCTGGGGCCAACGTCCTGACTTTC. Its translation: CASSDVGGSGANVLTF.

This clonotype was observed at least ten times. This chain uses TRBV4-2 with TRBJ2-7, with D perhaps matching TRBD1 or TRBD2 (5 bases each). V lost 0 bases to trimming and J lost 0 bases, with 9 bases between them. Germline CDR1 reads LGHNA; CDR2 reads YNFKEQ. The CDR3 runs to 15 residues. The DNA of the CDR3 is TGTGCCAGCAGCCAAGATGAGGGGCTCTCCTACGAGCAGTACTTC. Translation: CASSQDEGLSYEQYF.

V is TRBV29-1 and J is TRBJ1-1; D remains ambiguous. Per the germline V gene, CDR1 is SQVTM and CDR2 is ANQGSEA. V was cut by 6 bases and J by 1 base, with 9 bases left in between. This CDR3 region has 12 residues. The CDR3 coding sequence is TGCAGCGTAGGAGCTACGAACACTGAAGCTTTCTTT. Translation gives CSVGATNTEAFF.

This chain joins TRBV12-3 or TRBV12-4 and TRBJ2-5; the D is unclear. The CDR3 loop spans 13 amino acids. V was cut by 7 bases and J by 3 bases, with 12 bases left in between. CDR3 sequence reads: CASTHEYEETQYF. Here the CDR3 DNA reads TGTGCCAGCACCCACGAGTACGAAGAGACCCAGTACTTC.

The chain is built from TRBV3-1 and TRBJ1-1; 7 nucleotides line up with TRBD1. Germline CDR1 reads LGHDT; CDR2 reads YNNKEL (reference sequence). The CDR3 sequence is 17 residues long. V lost 7 bases to trimming and J lost 0 bases; unmatched junction nucleotides: 14. Here the CDR3 reads CASTRTGMGQMNTEAFF. CDR3 coding DNA: TGTGCCAGCACCAGAACGGGGATGGGACAGATGAACACTGAAGCTTTCTTT.

In its sample, this clonotype was seen many times. This chain uses TRBV7-9 with TRBJ2-1; 9 nucleotides align to TRBD2. The CDR3 length is 15 residues. The germline gives CDR1 SEHNR, CDR2 FQNEAQ (reference sequence). Unmatched junction bases numbered 5, after V lost 0 bases and J lost 8 bases. CDR3 nucleotide sequence: TGTGCCAGCAGCTTAGCACGTCTAGCGGGGCATGAGCAGTTCTTC. This translates into CASSLARLAGHEQFF.

Ten or more counts support this clonotype. The chain employs TRBV29-1 and TRBJ2-7; D assignment may be TRBD1 or TRBD2 (6 bases each). In germline, CDR1 is SQVTM, CDR2 ANQGSEA. V was cut by 5 bases and J by 5 bases, with 19 bases left in between. The CDR3 extends over 14 amino acids. CDR3: CSVNPPGAGDEQYF. CDR3 in DNA: TGCAGCGTTAACCCGCCGGGGGCGGGTGACGAGCAGTACTTC.

The chain uses TRBV5-1 and TRBJ2-7; D may be TRBD1 or TRBD2 (6 bases each). The length of the CDR3 is 13 residues. From germline, CDR1 is SGHRS and CDR2 YFSETQ. The V end was cut by 2 bases, the J end by 3 bases, with 9 bases between. The CDR3 DNA is TGCGCCAGCAGCTTCGGAGGGGGCTACGAGCAGTACGTC. It specifies CASSFGGGYEQYV.

This clonotype has just a few counts. This sequence joins TRBV4-1 and TRBJ1-6, with 10 bases matching TRBD1. Germline values: CDR1 MGHRA, CDR2 YSYEKL. The CDR3 runs to 16 residues. Losses at the gene ends were 0 bases for V and 12 bases for J; bases not matched to a gene: 8. As DNA, the CDR3 is TGCGCCAGCAGCCAAGATCGGGACAGGGGATTTGTACCCCTCCACTTT. This gives the protein CASSQDRDRGFVPLHF.

There are a few counts of this clonotype. V and J are TRBV5-1 and TRBJ2-4; TRBD2 matches 7 bases. After removal of 2 bases from V and 4 bases from J, the junction contained 6 bases not matched to a gene. CDR3 length equals 15 residues. Germline V gives CDR1 SGHRS, CDR2 YFSETQ. This CDR3 is CASSLAGLPKNIQYF. CDR3 sequence (DNA): TGCGCCAGCAGCTTAGCGGGGCTCCCGAAAAACATTCAGTACTTC.